This T cell receptor beta chain is from a study of blood T cell repertoires in COVID-19 (dated by TCRdb to about 2020). Broadly, across the study: Collaborator samples came from the United States, Italy and Spain and covered acute and convalescent phases of COVID-19. The material from the prospective study consisted of cDNA or gDNA derived from T cells, B-cell-depleted T cells, or PBMCs. Deeply sampled blood TCRbeta repertoires from subjects exposed to, actively infected with, or recovered from COVID-19 were included in the dataset. The repertoires were made available in a free public database intended to serve as a resource for research on the immune response to SARS-CoV-2. Samples were obtained from the ongoing ImmuneRACE study (first 160 participants) and from 1,254 subjects provided by 6 global collaborators. Sample metadata almost always included a de-identified subject ID, COVID-19 status, age in years and sex. Where available, HLA class I and class II types were taken from metadata supplied by the sample provider and were not determined by assay-based typing.

Paper-wide results and their limitations: How much clinical and demographic metadata was included differed by source and by participant, and the metadata was provided uncurated.

TCRbeta CDR3 regions were amplified from genomic DNA by means of the immunoSEQ Assay, a bias-controlled multiplex PCR. Regarding the original processing steps: Nucleated cell counts per sample were estimated from amplification of reference gene primers within the assay. To quantify the absolute abundance of each unique TCRbeta CDR3 rearrangement, sequence reads were collapsed and filtered. For each sample, productive Simpson clonality was calculated by taking the square root of Simpson's diversity index across productive rearrangements. TCRdb carries this immuneACCESS record with in-frame sequences only. Its versions omit some clonotypes, under half of them owing to an unresolved V gene in the studies checked, with the rest unexplained. D and trimming come from the DNA, and the V and J calls and clone size come from that table. The sample includes about 220,000 clones, with 85% observed a single time. The ten top clones hold over 2% of the sample.

One collaborating source in Seattle enrolled patients while the patients were actively infected and followed the patients over time throughout the course of disease. Each collaborating institution followed its own protocols to collect whole blood in K2EDTA tubes. For TCRbeta analysis, collaborator samples were shipped as frozen whole blood, as isolated PBMCs, or as DNA extracted from either sample type. Taken from cysteine to phenylalanine, the CDR3 has 15 residues. Only CDR3 DNA is held: 45 bases, read in frame from base 1. V lost 5 bases and J lost 4 bases, and the count of bases not matched to a germline gene is 8. CDR1 and CDR2 were assigned from the germline V gene (reference sequence) as LNHDA and SQIVND. Note on this clone: No cognate antigen has been identified for it. It has no much larger one-base neighbor in the sample; base qualities were not kept.

Sequences were obtained from peripheral blood. This TCR derives from a woman in her 70s with COVID-19, enrolled during active disease. The chain links TRBV19 with TRBJ1-5; TRBD1 fits 7 bases in the junction. CDR3 sequence: CASSHRGRRNQPQHF. The DNA reads as follows: TGTGCCAGTAGTCACAGGGGAAGGAGGAATCAGCCCCAGCATTTT.